Listed here are 30 T cell receptor beta chains from one sample, sequenced in a study of T cell changes during pregnancy in multiple sclerosis. Sequencing was performed with immunoSEQ multiplex PCR; in TCRdb, only in-frame clones are kept and a portion is missing. Altogether 25,000 or so clones are present, 86% being singletons, with the ten largest covering about 1.1%. Specimen: CD4+ T cells from peripheral blood mononuclear cells, collected in the first trimester of pregnancy. These receptors came from a female donor in good health, enrolled as a control in a pregnancy study.

V is TRBV7-9 and J is TRBJ1-6; TRBD1 is a possible D gene (5 bases). The V end lost 1 base, the J end lost 9 bases, and 13 bases lay between the germline ends. This CDR3 is 15 amino acids long. Germline CDR1 is SEHNR and CDR2 is FQNEAQ (reference sequence). CDR3 sequence reads: CASSLGGVSPSPLHF. The CDR3 DNA sequence: TGTGCCAGCAGCTTAGGGGGGGTGTCTCCTTCACCCCTCCACTTT.

The chain combines TRBV7-2 with TRBJ2-3; 9 bases are shared with TRBD2. The CDR3 consists of 14 residues. Germline CDR1 SGHTA, CDR2 FQGNSA. V lost 1 base and J lost 8; bases outside the gene matches: 4. The CDR3 coding sequence is TGTGCCAGCAGCTTAGTGGGCGGGGGGGCTACGCAGTATTTT. Protein product: CASSLVGGGATQYF.

The genes are TRBV7-8 and TRBJ2-7; 8 nucleotides agree with TRBD1. This CDR3 is built from 13 residues. Germline CDR1 and CDR2: SGHVS and FQNEAQ. J was trimmed by 12 bases and V by 3 bases; bases with no gene match: 10. CDR3 residues: CASSFVIGQGGYF. In nucleotides, the CDR3 is TGTGCCAGCAGCTTCGTTATCGGACAGGGAGGGTACTTC. Full variable domain (rest looked up from reference TRBV7-8 and TRBJ2-7): GAGVSQSPRYKVAKRGQDVALRCDPISGHVSLFWYQQALGQGPEFLTYFQNEAQLDKSGLPSDRFFAERPEGSVSTLKIQRTQQEDSAVYLCASSFVIGQGGYFGPGTRLTVT.

The DNA for the CDR3 is TGTGCCAGCAGCTCTCAAGGGGGCAGGGGGACTGAAGCTTTCTTT. Amino acid sequence: CASSSQGGRGTEAFF. V and J are TRBV7-2 and TRBJ1-1; 7 bases are shared with TRBD1. V lost 4 bases, J lost 5 bases, and 10 bases stayed unmatched. Germline-derived CDR1 and CDR2 are SGHTA and FQGNSA. There are 15 residues in the CDR3.

The chain recombines TRBV7-3 with TRBJ2-4; TRBD2 agrees at 11 bases. CDR3 length: 20 amino acids. V trimming: 0 bases; J trimming: 0 bases; junction bases outside the gene matches: 10. The germline CDR1 and CDR2 sequences are SGHTA and FQGTGA. The CDR3 bases are TGTGCCAGCAGCTTAACGGCCGGGACTAGCGGACCCCTAGCCAAAAACATTCAGTACTTC. It is translated as CASSLTAGTSGPLAKNIQYF.

The chain employs TRBV7-6 and TRBJ2-7; TRBD2 matches at 8 bases. CDR1 is SGHVS, CDR2 FNYEAQ, per germline. The CDR3 has 19 amino acids. V was clipped by 2 bases and J by 4 bases; unmatched bases: 19. DNA for the CDR3: TGTGCCAGCAGCTTAAATTCGATATCTGCGGGGGGACGAAGGTACGAGCAGTACTTC. Its translation: CASSLNSISAGGRRYEQYF.

This clone appeared a few times. This chain uses TRBV9 with TRBJ2-2; D remains unclear. Per the germline V gene, CDR1 is SGDLS and CDR2 is YYNGEE. The CDR3 length is 14 residues. V was cut by 6 bases and J by 0 bases, with 9 bases left in between. The CDR3, as DNA: TGTGCCAGCACGCTCGCGGCGAACACCGGGGAGCTGTTTTTT. This translates into CASTLAANTGELFF.

The genes are TRBV29-1 and TRBJ2-1; tentative D call: TRBD2 (7 bases). CDR1 and CDR2 from the germline V gene are SQVTM and ANQGSEA. The CDR3 totals 13 residues. The germline V and J ends were trimmed by 7 bases and 7 bases, with 17 bases remaining between them. The CDR3 region is CSGRVGGANEQFF. The CDR3, as DNA: TGCAGCGGCCGGGTAGGGGGGGCGAATGAGCAGTTCTTC.

J is TRBJ2-7 and V is TRBV4-1; 8 positions agree with TRBD2. The length of the CDR3 is 16 residues. V shed 4 bases, J shed 3 bases, and the junction held 11 bases outside the gene matches. Germline values: CDR1 MGHRA, CDR2 YSYEKL. The CDR3 DNA reads TGCGCCAGCAGCCCGTTCCGAGCGGGAGATAACTACGAGCAGTACTTC. It encodes CASSPFRAGDNYEQYF.

The CDR3 bases are TGCGCCAGCAGCCCCATGCAGGGGGGAGCGATTTTGGAGCAGTACTTC. Amino acids: CASSPMQGGAILEQYF. This chain connects TRBV5-1 to TRBJ2-7; a possible D gene is TRBD1 (7 bases). CDR3 length: 16 residues. V dropped 4 bases and J dropped 7 bases, with 24 bases sitting between them. Germline-derived CDR1 and CDR2 are SGHRS and YFSETQ.

The CDR3: CASSTSGTDTQYF. The CDR3 DNA sequence: TGTGCCAGCAGCACCTCGGGCACAGATACGCAGTATTTT. The rearrangement links TRBV5-4 to TRBJ2-3, with no clear D. Germline V CDR1 and CDR2: SGHNT, YYREEE (reference sequence). V lost 4 bases, J lost 1 base, and 7 bases lay in between. This CDR3 contains 13 residues. Full variable domain (outside the CDR3, taken from reference TRBV5-4 and TRBJ2-3): ETGVTQSPTHLIKTRGQQVTLRCSSQSGHNTVSWYQQALGQGPQFIFQYYREEENGRGNFPPRFSGLQFPNYSSELNVNALELDDSALYLCASSTSGTDTQYFGPGTRLTVL.

V is TRBV5-1 and J is TRBJ1-1, with unresolved D. This CDR3 contains 14 residues. The ends were cut back, 2 bases at V and 5 bases at J, with 13 bases in the middle. Germline CDR1 and CDR2: SGHRS and YFSETQ. The CDR3 nucleotides read TGCGCCAGCAGCTTTGGGTCGACGGGGACTGAAGCTTTCTTT. Amino acids: CASSFGSTGTEAFF.

The CDR3 here is CASSLGRNGYTF. CDR3 DNA sequence: TGCGCCAGCAGCTTGGGCAGGAATGGCTACACCTTC. The rearrangement links TRBV5-1 to TRBJ1-2, with D uncertain. V dropped 0 bases and J dropped 6 bases, with 6 bases sitting between them. This CDR3 has 12 residues. The germline CDR1 and CDR2 sequences are SGHRS and YFSETQ.

This clone appeared once. This rearrangement joins TRBV9 to TRBJ2-3, with a tentative D call TRBD2 (6 bases). The V end lost 5 bases, the J end lost 6 bases, and 13 bases lay between the germline ends. The CDR3 extends over 13 amino acids. Germline CDR1 SGDLS, CDR2 YYNGEE. The CDR3 loop reads CASSGEVWDTQYF. In DNA form, the CDR3 reads TGTGCCAGCAGTGGGGAGGTCTGGGATACGCAGTATTTT.

Written as DNA, the CDR3 is TGTGCTAGTGGTTTTCTCGAGACTAGCGGGAGGGCCTGGGGACCCGGGGAGCTGTTTTTT. Its protein is CASGFLETSGRAWGPGELFF. The chain is built from TRBV12-5 and TRBJ2-2, with 14 bases that match TRBD2. This CDR3 has 20 amino acids. V lost 3 bases to trimming and J lost 6 bases; unmatched junction nucleotides: 15. Germline V lookup: CDR1 LGHNT, CDR2 FRNRAP.

The J gene is TRBJ1-1, the V gene TRBV30, with D tentatively TRBD1 (5 bases). Germline lookup yields CDR1 GTSNPN and CDR2 SVGIG (reference sequence). Trimming left V 3 bases short and J 4 bases short, with 9 bases between. CDR3 length: 12 amino acids. In DNA form, the CDR3 reads TGTGCCTGGAGACAGGAAAGCACTGAAGCTTTCTTT. Protein sequence: CAWRQESTEAFF.

The sample holds one count of this clone. The chain employs TRBV6-5 and TRBJ2-5, with TRBD1 identical over 8 bases. CDR3 length equals 13 residues. Trimming removed 5 bases from V and 4 bases from J; junction bases left unmatched: 3. Germline loops: CDR1 MNHEY, CDR2 SVGAGI. CDR3 DNA sequence: TGTGCCAGCAGTCGAGACAGGGGAGAGACCCAGTACTTC. It is translated as CASSRDRGETQYF.

This rearrangement joins TRBV2 to TRBJ1-5; D may be TRBD1 (5 bases). This CDR3 has 15 residues. With 3 bases removed from V and 0 bases from J, the gap between germline ends came to 9 bases. Germline-derived CDR1 and CDR2 are SNHLY and FYNNEI. CDR3 in amino acids: CASSENGGSNQPQHF. In nucleotides, the CDR3 is TGTGCCAGCAGTGAGAACGGGGGTAGCAATCAGCCCCAGCATTTT.

This chain connects TRBV6-5 to TRBJ2-5, with TRBD2 matching over 8 bases. The J segment lost 5 bases and the V segment lost 3 bases, leaving 8 bases of the junction unmatched. The CDR3 loop spans 15 amino acids. Per the germline V gene, CDR1 is MNHEY and CDR2 is SVGAGI. CDR3 protein: CASSYGASGRETQYF. CDR3 nucleotides: TGTGCCAGCAGTTATGGGGCTAGCGGGCGGGAGACCCAGTACTTC.

The chain joins TRBV19 to TRBJ2-2; possibly TRBD1 for D (8 bases). The CDR3 spans 17 residues. The V gene's germline CDR1 is LNHDA and CDR2 SQIVND (reference sequence). Trimming removed 6 bases from V and 3 bases from J, with 20 bases in between. CDR3: CASRRTGKAGDTGELFF. DNA for the CDR3: TGTGCCAGTAGACGGACAGGGAAGGCGGGGGACACCGGGGAGCTGTTTTTT.

V and J are TRBV9 and TRBJ1-1; D is perhaps TRBD1 (5 bases). Per germline, CDR1 SGDLS and CDR2 YYNGEE. Trimming took 0 bases from V and 3 from J, leaving 15 bases between them. This CDR3 contains 16 residues. This chain's CDR3 is CASSVGGLVRDTEAFF. CDR3 coding DNA: TGTGCCAGCAGCGTAGGGGGACTCGTACGGGACACTGAAGCTTTCTTT.

The table lists this clone with a few counts. The chain's CDR3 is CASSTTGGVSTDTQYF. The DNA of the CDR3 is TGTGCCAGCAGTACGACAGGTGGCGTAAGCACAGATACGCAGTATTTT. This chain joins TRBV6-6 and TRBJ2-3; weak D call: TRBD1 (6 bases). Germline V CDR1 and CDR2: MNHNY, SVGAGI (reference sequence). This CDR3 region has 16 residues. V gave up 5 bases and J gave up 0 bases, with 15 bases separating them.

The CDR3 here is CASSLNRVGYGYTF. The CDR3 nucleotides read TGCGCCAGCAGCTTGAACAGGGTGGGCTATGGCTACACCTTC. The chain employs TRBV5-1 and TRBJ1-2; TRBD1 is a possible D gene (6 bases). Looked up from germline, CDR1 is SGHRS and CDR2 is YFSETQ. The CDR3 runs to 14 residues. Trimming removed 1 base at V and 4 bases at J, with 11 bases between.

V is TRBV7-2 and J is TRBJ1-2, with unresolved D. The CDR3 runs to 15 residues. Per the germline V gene, CDR1 is SGHTA and CDR2 is FQGNSA. V gave up 1 base and J gave up 5 bases, with 14 bases separating them. CDR3 amino acids: CASSLVQVPVYGYTF. In nucleotides, the CDR3 is TGTGCCAGCAGCTTAGTGCAGGTTCCGGTTTATGGCTACACCTTC.

The chain uses TRBV6-6 and TRBJ1-2, with 7 bases that match TRBD1. V trimming: 2 bases; J trimming: 1 base; junction bases outside the gene matches: 4. Germline CDR1 and CDR2: MNHNY and SVGAGI (reference sequence). CDR3 length: 15 amino acids. This chain's CDR3 is CASSYGTALNYGYTF. DNA for the CDR3: TGTGCCAGCAGTTACGGGACAGCCCTTAACTATGGCTACACCTTC.

This clone was observed a few times. The rearrangement uses TRBV11-2 and TRBJ1-1; D unresolved. V was shortened by 3 bases and J by 0 bases, with 8 bases between the two germline ends. The germline CDR1 and CDR2 sequences are SGHAT and FQNNGV. This CDR3 spans 14 amino acids. CDR3 sequence (DNA): TGTGCCAGCAGCTTGTGGCAGATGAACACTGAAGCTTTCTTT. Translation gives CASSLWQMNTEAFF. Drawing the rest from reference TRBV11-2 and TRBJ1-1, the complete variable domain is EAGVAQSPRYKIIEKRQSVAFWCNPISGHATLYWYQQILGQGPKLLIQFQNNGVVDDSQLPKDRFSAERLKGVDSTLKIQPAKLEDSAVYLCASSLWQMNTEAFFGQGTRLTVV.

This clone was counted a single time. The genes are TRBV7-2 and TRBJ1-3; the D gene is possibly TRBD1 (5 bases). V was cut by 1 base and J by 1 base, with 14 bases left in between. Germline loops: CDR1 SGHTA, CDR2 FQGNSA. The CDR3 extends over 17 amino acids. The CDR3 DNA reads as TGTGCCAGCAGCTTAGTTCCCCGGACATTATCTGGAAACACCATATATTTT. This gives the protein CASSLVPRTLSGNTIYF.

V usage is TRBV30 and J usage is TRBJ1-6; 7 bases align to TRBD1. Germline V gene lookup returns CDR1 GTSNPN and CDR2 SVGIG (reference sequence). The J segment lost 7 bases and the V segment lost 4 bases, leaving 7 bases of the junction unmatched. This CDR3 comprises 14 residues. The CDR3 DNA sequence: TGTGCCTGGACCCCGGGACAGCAAAATTCACCCCTCCACTTT. The encoded protein is CAWTPGQQNSPLHF. The full variable domain, with the rest looked up from reference TRBV30 and TRBJ1-6, is SQTIHQWPATLVQPVGSPLSLECTVEGTSNPNLYWYRQAAGRGLQLLFYSVGIGQISSEVPQNLSASRPQDRQFILSSKKLLLSDSGFYLCAWTPGQQNSPLHFGNGTRLTVT.

The chain couples TRBV7-2 to TRBJ2-7; TRBD1 aligns across 7 bases. V shed 3 bases and J 3 bases; nucleotides not matched to a gene: 8. Germline values: CDR1 SGHTA, CDR2 FQGNSA. There are 15 residues in the CDR3. CDR3 protein: CASSFFRDSLYEQYF. The CDR3 DNA reads as TGTGCCAGCAGCTTCTTCCGGGACAGCCTCTACGAGCAGTACTTC.

This clone has only a few counts. V is TRBV9 and J is TRBJ2-2; a weak D match, TRBD2 (6 bases). Germline assignment: CDR1 SGDLS and CDR2 YYNGEE. The CDR3 runs to 16 residues. Trimming cost V 6 bases and J 0 bases, with 15 bases left between them. The CDR3 sequence is CASNVGGFANTGELFF. DNA of the CDR3: TGTGCCAGCAATGTCGGGGGATTCGCGAACACCGGGGAGCTGTTTTTT.